These T cell receptor beta chains were read from a single sample in a study of CD8 T cells in acute hepatitis C reinfection. TCRdb's copy holds only in-frame clones and misses some; the assay was immunoSEQ multiplex PCR. Altogether 30,000 to 40,000 clones are present, 70% to 90% being singletons, with the ten largest covering about 10%. Sequenced material: naive CD8+ T cells from PBMCs. These receptors were taken from a woman younger than 30 who spontaneously cleared hepatitis C infection. Both conserved end residues are part of each CDR3. D genes are given only for firm matches.

J gene: TRBJ2-5
D gene: .
V gene: TRBV21-1
CDR3 protein: CASTSRGQDGETQYF
CDR3 DNA: TGTGCCAGCACCTCAAGGGGCCAGGACGGAGAGACCCAGTACTTC

J gene: TRBJ2-1
D gene: TRBD2
V gene: TRBV13
CDR3 protein: CASSLGVYGLADNEQFF
CDR3 DNA: TGTGCCAGCAGCTTAGGTGTATACGGACTAGCGGACAATGAGCAGTTCTTC

J gene: TRBJ1-1
D gene: .
V gene: TRBV6-6
CDR3 protein: CASSYGQNTEAFF
CDR3 DNA: TGTGCCAGCAGTTACGGGCAGAACACTGAAGCTTTCTTT

J gene: TRBJ2-2
D gene: .
V gene: TRBV10-1
CDR3 protein: CATGHTGELFF
CDR3 DNA: TGCGCCACAGGGCACACCGGGGAGCTGTTTTTT

J gene: TRBJ1-2
D gene: TRBD1
V gene: TRBV9
CDR3 protein: CASRTTGLGYTF
CDR3 DNA: TGTGCCAGTCGGACGACAGGGCTTGGCTACACCTTC

J gene: TRBJ2-7
D gene: TRBD2
V gene: TRBV7-6
CDR3 protein: CASSQGLAGGSLYEQYF
CDR3 DNA: TGTGCCAGCAGCCAGGGACTAGCGGGAGGGAGCCTATACGAGCAGTACTTC

J gene: TRBJ2-2
D gene: .
V gene: TRBV13
CDR3 protein: CASSEITGNTGELFF
CDR3 DNA: TGTGCCAGCAGCGAAATTACAGGGAACACCGGGGAGCTGTTTTTT

J gene: TRBJ2-7
D gene: .
V gene: TRBV5-4
CDR3 protein: CASSLNSNSYEQYF
CDR3 DNA: TGTGCCAGCAGCCTTAATTCAAATTCCTACGAGCAGTACTTC

J gene: TRBJ2-1
D gene: .
V gene: TRBV4-1
CDR3 protein: CASSQRFPAPGSSYNEQFF
CDR3 DNA: TGCGCCAGCAGCCAACGCTTTCCAGCGCCTGGGAGCTCCTACAATGAGCAGTTCTTC

J gene: TRBJ1-6
D gene: .
V gene: TRBV27
CDR3 protein: CASSLHGTLGSPLHF
CDR3 DNA: TGTGCCAGCAGTTTACATGGGACCCTAGGCTCACCCCTCCACTTT

J gene: TRBJ2-1
D gene: .
V gene: TRBV7-9
CDR3 protein: CASSPPVAGTSYNEQFF
CDR3 DNA: TGTGCCAGCAGCCCCCCCGTGGCGGGCACCTCCTACAATGAGCAGTTCTTC

J gene: TRBJ2-1
D gene: .
V gene: TRBV4-1
CDR3 protein: CASSQPSTEGSYNEQFF
CDR3 DNA: TGCGCCAGCAGCCAACCGAGTACGGAGGGATCCTACAATGAGCAGTTCTTC

J gene: TRBJ2-7
D gene: .
V gene: TRBV11-2
CDR3 protein: CASSSVDSAYEQYF
CDR3 DNA: TGTGCCAGCAGCTCCGTAGACAGCGCCTACGAGCAGTACTTC

J gene: TRBJ1-5
D gene: TRBD1
V gene: TRBV19
CDR3 protein: CASSLFQGGYSNQPQHF
CDR3 DNA: TGTGCCAGTAGTTTATTCCAGGGGGGCTATAGCAATCAGCCCCAGCATTTT

J gene: TRBJ1-2
D gene: .
V gene: TRBV5-1
CDR3 protein: CASSLDPTGRGTDYGYTF
CDR3 DNA: TGCGCCAGCAGCTTGGACCCGACAGGCCGGGGTACGGACTATGGCTACACCTTC

J gene: TRBJ2-5
D gene: TRBD1
V gene: TRBV14
CDR3 protein: CASSQVRERTGFQETQYF
CDR3 DNA: TGTGCCAGCAGCCAAGTCCGTGAGAGGACAGGGTTCCAAGAGACCCAGTACTTC

J gene: TRBJ2-1
D gene: TRBD2
V gene: TRBV19
CDR3 protein: CASSIVGGGPASEQFF
CDR3 DNA: TGTGCCAGTAGTATAGTCGGGGGAGGGCCTGCATCTGAGCAGTTCTTC

J gene: TRBJ2-1
D gene: .
V gene: TRBV4-2
CDR3 protein: CASSHPPGRRKDEQFF
CDR3 DNA: TGTGCCAGCAGCCATCCCCCCGGGAGAAGGAAGGATGAGCAGTTCTTC

J gene: TRBJ2-1
D gene: .
V gene: TRBV6-1
CDR3 protein: CAMDAVDDNEQFF
CDR3 DNA: TGTGCCATGGACGCGGTCGATGACAATGAGCAGTTCTTC

J gene: TRBJ1-1
D gene: .
V gene: TRBV7-9
CDR3 protein: CASSFTVTKNTEAFF
CDR3 DNA: TGTGCCAGCAGCTTCACAGTTACTAAGAACACTGAAGCTTTCTTT

J gene: TRBJ1-1
D gene: .
V gene: TRBV2
CDR3 protein: CASSGAQLLSEAFF
CDR3 DNA: TGTGCCAGCAGCGGCGCACAGCTGTTATCGGAAGCTTTCTTT

J gene: TRBJ2-3
D gene: .
V gene: TRBV15
CDR3 protein: CATSGDSSTDTQYF
CDR3 DNA: TGTGCCACCAGCGGCGACAGCAGCACAGATACGCAGTATTTT